The subject of this entry is one TCR beta chain. Its antigen is still unknown. The sample belongs to a study of long-term antiretroviral therapy in people with HIV. Study outcomes and limitations: HIV repertoires covered narrower CDR3 length ranges than controls did. In the period from the mid-2000s to the late 2010s, blood was collected, possibly under older ART regimens. With ART, diversity went up but was still lower than in transplant donor controls.

With survey level as its setting, the immunoSEQ assay was v3.0. The sequencing target was roughly 40,000-55,000 T-cell genomes per sample. Data came from immunoSEQ multiplex PCR; TCRdb stores just in-frame clones and leaves some out. In the table there are 20,000 or so clones, approximately 86% of which are singletons. Germline V gene lookup returns CDR1 SGHTA and CDR2 FQGTGA. CDR3 size: 16 residues. The ends lost 5 bases at V and 6 bases at J; junction bases unmatched: 9. Sequenced here: unsorted PBMCs, sampled 0.5 years after starting antiretroviral therapy. The sequence came from a man aged 40-55 years with HIV. This chain links TRBV7-3 with TRBJ2-1; 11 positions match TRBD2. The CDR3 DNA sequence: TGTGCCAGCAGCCCCCACGGCACTAGCGGGAGCAATGAGCAGTTCTTC. It specifies CASSPHGTSGSNEQFF.